These 8 T cell receptor beta chains originate from one sample sequenced in a study of cytomegalovirus exposure and HLA in healthy donors. Repertoires were generated with immunoSEQ multiplex PCR, while TCRdb's copy carries only in-frame clones and drops some. This sample has more than 150,000 clones, with 65% to 85% found just once. Sequences were obtained from PBMCs. The receptors shown here come from a woman aged 18-30 years in good health and CMV-seropositive.

The V gene is TRBV4-3, the J gene TRBJ2-1; the D gene is possibly TRBD2 (6 bases). The germline V and J ends were trimmed by 4 bases and 7 bases, with 11 bases remaining between them. The germline CDR1 and CDR2 sequences are LGHNA and YSLEER. The length of the CDR3 is 13 residues. The chain's CDR3 is CASSPPAGNEQFF. The CDR3 bases are TGCGCCAGCAGCCCTCCAGCGGGTAATGAGCAGTTCTTC.

This chain joins TRBV5-5 and TRBJ1-2; possibly TRBD1 for D (5 bases). The CDR3 has 15 residues. Germline V CDR1 and CDR2: SGHKS, YYEKEE (reference sequence). V was pared by 4 bases and J by 2 bases, with 15 bases between. The CDR3 spells CASSLSGGSNYGYTF. The CDR3 DNA reads TGTGCCAGCAGCCTATCCGGGGGTTCCAACTATGGCTACACCTTC.

The chain carries TRBV7-8 and TRBJ2-5; 7 nucleotides align to TRBD1. Per germline, CDR1 SGHVS and CDR2 FQNEAQ. Germline trimming cut 5 bases from V and 4 bases from J; bases unmatched to any gene: 4. CDR3 size: 13 residues. CDR3 residues: CASSPNRGETQYF. The CDR3, as DNA: TGTGCCAGCAGCCCTAACAGGGGAGAGACCCAGTACTTC.

The chain links TRBV19 to TRBJ2-1; D might be TRBD2 (5 bases). Germline assignment: CDR1 LNHDA and CDR2 SQIVND (reference sequence). V gave up 3 bases and J gave up 6 bases, with 15 bases separating them. This CDR3 comprises 15 residues. CDR3 sequence (DNA): TGTGCCAGTAGTATCGGGGTGGGGAATTTCAATGAGCAGTTCTTC. It encodes CASSIGVGNFNEQFF.

This clone has just one count. V and J are TRBV5-6 and TRBJ1-5; no clear D. The V gene lost 3 bases and the J gene lost 9 bases, with 10 bases spanning the gap. Germline CDR1 reads SGHDT; CDR2 reads YYEEEE. The CDR3 loop spans 12 amino acids. CDR3 nucleotides: TGTGCCAGCAGCTCCCGAATCGGGCCCCAGCATTTT. Its translation is CASSSRIGPQHF.

V usage is TRBV9 and J usage is TRBJ2-3; 9 bases align to TRBD1. The germline CDR1 and CDR2 sequences are SGDLS and YYNGEE. The CDR3 spans 15 residues. V was clipped by 4 bases and J by 4 bases; unmatched bases: 7. The CDR3 nucleotides read TGTGCCAGCAGCAGGGGGGACAGGGCGGCAGATACGCAGTATTTT. It specifies CASSRGDRAADTQYF.

The chain recombines TRBV4-1 with TRBJ2-7; perhaps TRBD1 as D (5 bases). The CDR3 is 15 residues long. Trimming removed 0 bases at V and 2 bases at J, with 11 bases between. Per germline, CDR1 MGHRA and CDR2 YSYEKL. The CDR3 DNA reads TGCGCCAGCAGCCAAGAATACGGCAGGGCCTACGAGCAGTACTTC. This gives the protein CASSQEYGRAYEQYF.

The chain joins TRBV6-1 to TRBJ1-6; TRBD1 matches at 7 bases. After removal of 3 bases from V and 5 bases from J, the junction contained 4 bases not matched to a gene. The CDR3 length is 15 residues. Germline CDR1 is MNHNS and CDR2 is SASEGT. The CDR3 nucleotides are TGTGCCAGCAGTGAGACAGGGTTGGATAATTCACCCCTCCACTTT. This encodes CASSETGLDNSPLHF.